This entry features one TCR beta chain sequence. Its antigen remains unidentified. CDR1 is SNHLY and CDR2 is FYNNEI in the germline V gene. V shed 8 bases and J shed 1 base, with 21 bases lying between them. This CDR3 spans 16 amino acids. Every donor gave 9 to 10 milliliters of peripheral blood. The sample belongs to a study of blood T cells in healthy people across ages. Next came a second PCR, run for about 6 to 12 cycles, which used a sample-barcoded 5' primer along with a J-beta primer mix. MiXCR was run by TCRdb on the 5' RACE reads, yielding one entry per CDR3 protein. The sample carries 1.5 million to 2 million distinct CDR3 sequences, 49% recorded once. Study-level points and caveats: The long-lived group displayed more naive CD4+ cells, plus higher diversity, than the aged donors did.

The source of this sequence is a woman in her thirties or forties in good health. Sample: blood. The chain has TRBV2 and TRBJ2-7; D not resolved. CDR3 in amino acids: CASGSDRTSSSYEQYF. In DNA form, the CDR3 reads TGTGCCAGCGGGTCGGATCGGACGAGTTCATCCTACGAGCAGTACTTC.